This is a list of T cell receptor beta chains from one sample in a study of OX40 agonist ivuxolimab in advanced cancers. Method: immunoSEQ multiplex PCR; TCRdb's copy keeps in-frame clones and lacks some. The sample lists 10,000 or so clones, roughly three quarters seen once, with roughly a quarter in the top ten. The material was CD4+ or CD8+ T cells sorted from blood, obtained in a trial of the OX40 agonist ivuxolimab. The receptors originated from an adult with an advanced solid tumor such as melanoma, head and neck, liver or kidney cancer. Each CDR3 is given with its conserved first and last residue. D genes are given only for firm matches. The size field is filled for only some rows; it gives once, few, many or a size class.

CDR3 protein	CDR3 DNA	CDR3 length	V gene	J gene	D gene	clone size
CASSEPGGSPYEQYF	TGTGCCAGCAGTGAACCTGGGGGTTCCCCCTACGAGCAGTACTTC	15	TRBV6-1	TRBJ2-7	.	once
CASSNVGEKLFF	TGTGCCAGCAGTAACGTAGGAGAAAAACTGTTTTTT	12	TRBV6-5	TRBJ1-4	.	.
CASGASGVGYEQYF	TGTGCCAGCGGGGCTAGCGGGGTGGGATACGAGCAGTACTTC	14	TRBV6-5	TRBJ2-7	TRBD2	.
CASSSQGFGANVLTF	TGCGCCAGCAGCTCACAGGGTTTTGGGGCCAACGTCCTGACTTTC	15	TRBV5-1	TRBJ2-6	.	few
CASSLAGGPGFF	TGTGCCAGCTCACTAGCGGGAGGGCCGGGATTCTTC	12	TRBV7-9	TRBJ2-1	TRBD2	few
CASSPHSRGGDEQFF	TGTGCCAGTAGTCCTCATTCCCGAGGGGGGGATGAGCAGTTCTTC	15	TRBV19	TRBJ2-1	.	.
CASSLSKGAGQPQHF	TGTGCCAGCAGTTTATCGAAGGGGGCGGGTCAGCCCCAGCATTTT	15	TRBV27	TRBJ1-5	TRBD1	few
CASSAGTSSTDTQYF	TGTGCCAGCAGTGCCGGAACTTCTAGCACAGATACGCAGTATTTT	15	TRBV2	TRBJ2-3	.	.
CASTSSYEQYF	TGTGCCAGCACCTCAAGCTACGAGCAGTACTTC	11	TRBV7-9	TRBJ2-7	.	few
CASSVVEDTQYF	TGTGCCAGCAGCGTAGTGGAAGATACGCAGTATTTT	12	TRBV9	TRBJ2-3	.	.
CASSQLQGYNSPLHF	TGTGCCAGCAGCCAATTACAGGGGTATAATTCACCCCTCCACTTT	15	TRBV7-2	TRBJ1-6	TRBD1	.
CASSEIGNSYEQYF	TGTGCCAGCAGTGAAATAGGAAACTCCTACGAGCAGTACTTC	14	TRBV6-1	TRBJ2-7	.	.
CASGSPRWPQETQYF	TGTGCTAGTGGTTCCCCCCGTTGGCCTCAAGAGACCCAGTACTTC	15	TRBV12-5	TRBJ2-5	.	few
CASSLTQTPSYGYTF	TGTGCCAGCAGTTTAACCCAAACCCCCTCCTATGGCTACACCTTC	15	TRBV28	TRBJ1-2	.	few
CASSSPTGNEQYF	TGTGCCAGCAGTTCCCCGACAGGGAACGAGCAGTACTTC	13	TRBV27	TRBJ2-7	TRBD1	.
CASSQNSGSSYNEQFF	TGTGCCAGCAGCCAAAATTCCGGGAGCTCCTACAATGAGCAGTTCTTC	16	TRBV4-2	TRBJ2-1	.	.
CASSQEGWGTSGYNEQFF	TGCGCCAGCAGCCAAGAAGGGTGGGGGACTAGCGGTTACAATGAGCAGTTCTTC	18	TRBV4-1	TRBJ2-1	TRBD2	few
CATSGQGGSNQPQHF	TGTGCCACCAGCGGGCAAGGGGGCAGCAATCAGCCCCAGCATTTT	15	TRBV15	TRBJ1-5	TRBD1	.
CASSLSDRFYEQYF	TGTGCCAGCAGCTTGTCGGACAGGTTCTACGAGCAGTACTTC	14	TRBV5-5	TRBJ2-7	TRBD1	.
CASSGGGPYEQYF	TGTGCCAGCAGCGGAGGGGGACCCTACGAGCAGTACTTC	13	TRBV9	TRBJ2-7	.	.
CASSPDRLYGYTF	TGCGCCAGCAGCCCAGACAGGCTTTATGGCTACACCTTC	13	TRBV4-1	TRBJ1-2	.	.
CASSESGGTQYF	TGTGCCAGCAGCGAATCGGGGGGAACGCAGTATTTT	12	TRBV6-4	TRBJ2-3	TRBD2	.